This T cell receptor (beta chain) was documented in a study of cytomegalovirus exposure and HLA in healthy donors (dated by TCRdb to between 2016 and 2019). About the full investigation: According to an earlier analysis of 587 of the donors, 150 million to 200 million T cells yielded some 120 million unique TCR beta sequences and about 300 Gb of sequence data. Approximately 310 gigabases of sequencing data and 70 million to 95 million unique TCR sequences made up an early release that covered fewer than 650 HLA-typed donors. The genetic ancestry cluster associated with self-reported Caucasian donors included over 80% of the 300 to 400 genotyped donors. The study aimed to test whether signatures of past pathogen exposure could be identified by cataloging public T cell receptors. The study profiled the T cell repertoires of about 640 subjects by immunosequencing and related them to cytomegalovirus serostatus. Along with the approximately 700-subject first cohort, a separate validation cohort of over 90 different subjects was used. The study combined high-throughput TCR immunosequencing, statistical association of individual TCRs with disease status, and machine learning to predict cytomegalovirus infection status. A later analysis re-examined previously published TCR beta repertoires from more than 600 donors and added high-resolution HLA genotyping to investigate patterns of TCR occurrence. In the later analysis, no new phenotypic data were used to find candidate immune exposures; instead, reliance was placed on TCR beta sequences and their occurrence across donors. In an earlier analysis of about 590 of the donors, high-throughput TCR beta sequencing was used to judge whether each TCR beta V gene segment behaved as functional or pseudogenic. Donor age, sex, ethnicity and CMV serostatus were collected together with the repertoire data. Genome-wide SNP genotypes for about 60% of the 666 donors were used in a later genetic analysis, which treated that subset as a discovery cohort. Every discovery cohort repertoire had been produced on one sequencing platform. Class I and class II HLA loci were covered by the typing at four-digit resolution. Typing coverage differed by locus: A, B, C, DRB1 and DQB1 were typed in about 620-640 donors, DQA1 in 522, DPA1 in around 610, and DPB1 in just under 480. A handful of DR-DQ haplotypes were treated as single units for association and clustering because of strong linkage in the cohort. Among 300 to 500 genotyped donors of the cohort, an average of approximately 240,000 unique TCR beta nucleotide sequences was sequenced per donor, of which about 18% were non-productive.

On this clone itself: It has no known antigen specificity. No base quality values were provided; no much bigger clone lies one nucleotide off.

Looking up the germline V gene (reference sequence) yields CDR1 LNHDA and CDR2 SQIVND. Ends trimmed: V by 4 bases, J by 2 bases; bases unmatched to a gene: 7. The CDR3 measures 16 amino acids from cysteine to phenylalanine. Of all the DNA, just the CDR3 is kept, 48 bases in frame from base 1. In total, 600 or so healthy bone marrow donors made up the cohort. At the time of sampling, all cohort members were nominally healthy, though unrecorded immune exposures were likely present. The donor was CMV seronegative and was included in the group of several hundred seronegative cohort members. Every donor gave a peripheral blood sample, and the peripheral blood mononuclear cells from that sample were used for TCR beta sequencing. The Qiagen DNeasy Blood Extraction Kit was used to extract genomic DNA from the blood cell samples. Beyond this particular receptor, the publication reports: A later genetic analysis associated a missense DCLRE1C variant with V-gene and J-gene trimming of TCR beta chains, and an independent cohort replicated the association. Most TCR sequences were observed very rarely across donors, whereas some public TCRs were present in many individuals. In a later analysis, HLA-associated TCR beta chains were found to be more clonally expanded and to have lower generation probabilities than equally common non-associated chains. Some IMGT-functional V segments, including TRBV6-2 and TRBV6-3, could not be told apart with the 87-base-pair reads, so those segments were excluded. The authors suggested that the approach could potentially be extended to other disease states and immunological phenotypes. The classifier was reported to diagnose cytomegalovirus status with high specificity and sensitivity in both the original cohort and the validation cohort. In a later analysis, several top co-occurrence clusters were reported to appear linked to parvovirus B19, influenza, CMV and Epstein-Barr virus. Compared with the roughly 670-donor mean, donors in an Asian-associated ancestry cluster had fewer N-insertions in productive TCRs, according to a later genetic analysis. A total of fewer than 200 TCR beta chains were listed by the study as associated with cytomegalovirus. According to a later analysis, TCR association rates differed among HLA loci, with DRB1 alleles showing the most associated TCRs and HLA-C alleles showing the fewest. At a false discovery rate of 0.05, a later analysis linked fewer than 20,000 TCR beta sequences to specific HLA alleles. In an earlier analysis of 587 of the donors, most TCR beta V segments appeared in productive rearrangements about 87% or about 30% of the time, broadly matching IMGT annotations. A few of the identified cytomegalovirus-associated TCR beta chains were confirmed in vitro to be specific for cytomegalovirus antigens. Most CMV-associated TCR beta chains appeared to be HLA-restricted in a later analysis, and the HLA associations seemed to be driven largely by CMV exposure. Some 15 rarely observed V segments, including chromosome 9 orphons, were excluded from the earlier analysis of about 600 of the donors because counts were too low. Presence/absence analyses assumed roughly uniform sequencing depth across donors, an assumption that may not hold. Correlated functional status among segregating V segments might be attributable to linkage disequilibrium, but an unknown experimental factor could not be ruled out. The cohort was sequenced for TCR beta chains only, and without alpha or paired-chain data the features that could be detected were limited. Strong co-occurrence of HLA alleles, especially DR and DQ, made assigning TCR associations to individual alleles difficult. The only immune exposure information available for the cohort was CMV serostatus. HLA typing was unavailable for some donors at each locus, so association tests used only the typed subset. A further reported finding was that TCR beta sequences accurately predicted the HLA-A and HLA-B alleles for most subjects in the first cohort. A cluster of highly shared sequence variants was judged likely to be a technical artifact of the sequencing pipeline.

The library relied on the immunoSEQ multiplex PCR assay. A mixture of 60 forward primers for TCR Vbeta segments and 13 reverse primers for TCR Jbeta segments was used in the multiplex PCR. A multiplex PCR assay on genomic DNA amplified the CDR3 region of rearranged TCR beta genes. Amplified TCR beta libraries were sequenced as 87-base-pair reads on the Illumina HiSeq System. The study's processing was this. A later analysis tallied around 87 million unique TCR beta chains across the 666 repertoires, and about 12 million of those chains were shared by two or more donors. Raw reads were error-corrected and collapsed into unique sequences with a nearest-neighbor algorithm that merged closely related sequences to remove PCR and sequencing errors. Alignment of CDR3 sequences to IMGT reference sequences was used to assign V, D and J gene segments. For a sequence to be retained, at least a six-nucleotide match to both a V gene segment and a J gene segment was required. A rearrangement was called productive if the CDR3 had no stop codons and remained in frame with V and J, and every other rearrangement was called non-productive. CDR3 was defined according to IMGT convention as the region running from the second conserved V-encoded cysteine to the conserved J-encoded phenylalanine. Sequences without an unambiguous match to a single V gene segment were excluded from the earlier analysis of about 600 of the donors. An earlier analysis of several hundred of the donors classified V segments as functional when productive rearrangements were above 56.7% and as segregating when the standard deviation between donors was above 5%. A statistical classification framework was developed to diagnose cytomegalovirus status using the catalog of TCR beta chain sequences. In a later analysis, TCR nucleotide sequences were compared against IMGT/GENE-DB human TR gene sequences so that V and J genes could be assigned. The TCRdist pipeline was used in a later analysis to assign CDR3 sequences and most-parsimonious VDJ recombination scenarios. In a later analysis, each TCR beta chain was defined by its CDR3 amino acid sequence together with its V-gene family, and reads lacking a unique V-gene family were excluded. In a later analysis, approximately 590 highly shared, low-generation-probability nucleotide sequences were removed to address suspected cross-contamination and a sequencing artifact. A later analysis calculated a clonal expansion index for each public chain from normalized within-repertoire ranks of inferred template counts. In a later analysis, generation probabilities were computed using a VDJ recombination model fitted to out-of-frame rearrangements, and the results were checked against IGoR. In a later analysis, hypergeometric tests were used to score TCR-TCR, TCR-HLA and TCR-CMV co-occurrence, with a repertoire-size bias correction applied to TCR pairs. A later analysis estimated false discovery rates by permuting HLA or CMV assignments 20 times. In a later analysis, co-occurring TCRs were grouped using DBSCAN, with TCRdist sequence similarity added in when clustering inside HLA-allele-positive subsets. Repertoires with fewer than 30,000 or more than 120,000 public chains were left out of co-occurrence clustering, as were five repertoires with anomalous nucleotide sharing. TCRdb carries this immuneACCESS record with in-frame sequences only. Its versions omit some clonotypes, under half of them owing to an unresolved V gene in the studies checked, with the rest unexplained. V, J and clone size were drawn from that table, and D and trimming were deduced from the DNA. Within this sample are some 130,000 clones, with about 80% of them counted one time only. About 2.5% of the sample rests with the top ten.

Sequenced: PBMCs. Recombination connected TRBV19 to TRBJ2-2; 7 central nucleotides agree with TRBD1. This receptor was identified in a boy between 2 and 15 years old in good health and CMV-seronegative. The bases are TGTGCCAGTAGTACCCGGACAGGTCGAAACACCGGGGAGCTGTTTTTT. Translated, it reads CASSTRTGRNTGELFF.